One sample yielded the 19 T cell receptor beta chains listed below, sequenced in a study of T cell responses to AZD1222 COVID-19 vaccine. Here immunoSEQ multiplex PCR was the method, and the copy in TCRdb shows in-frame clones only, minus some. The table includes 100,000 to 150,000 clones, more than 75% detected once. The sample here was peripheral blood, taken 28 days after the second AZD1222 dose. All receptors derive from an adult who received the AZD1222 COVID-19 vaccine.

The count of this clone is one. This chain connects TRBV5-5 to TRBJ2-7; 7 positions agree with TRBD1. V gave up 4 bases and J gave up 1 base; unmatched junction bases: 8. The CDR3 has 15 amino acids. The V gene's germline CDR1 is SGHKS and CDR2 YYEKEE (reference sequence). CDR3 protein: CASSPIGTDSYEQYF. CDR3 nucleotide sequence: TGTGCCAGCAGCCCCATAGGGACAGATTCCTACGAGCAGTACTTC.

The chain joins TRBV10-3 to TRBJ1-2; maybe TRBD1 (5 bases). With 0 bases removed from V and 5 bases from J, the gap between germline ends came to 16 bases. CDR1 and CDR2 (germline): ENHRY, SYGVKD. The CDR3 length is 16 residues. Written as DNA, the CDR3 is TGTGCCATCAGTGAGTCGAAAAGGTTTGGGGCATATGGCTACACCTTC. Encoded protein: CAISESKRFGAYGYTF.

The sample holds one count of this clone. The chain recombines TRBV5-1 with TRBJ2-7, with D tentatively TRBD1 or TRBD2 (6 bases each). The CDR3 loop spans 14 amino acids. The ends were cut back, 1 base at V and 3 bases at J, with 11 bases in the middle. Germline CDR1 is SGHRS and CDR2 is YFSETQ. The CDR3 DNA sequence: TGCGCCAGCAGCTTGTCGGGGGCCAACTACGAGCAGTACTTC. It encodes CASSLSGANYEQYF.

V gene TRBV19 combines with J gene TRBJ1-2; 7 bases map to TRBD1. The V gene end was trimmed by 0 bases and the J gene end by 4 bases; junction bases not matched to a gene: 2. This CDR3 has 14 residues. Looked up from germline, CDR1 is LNHDA and CDR2 is SQIVND (reference sequence). For the CDR3, the DNA is TGTGCCAGTAGTATAGAAGGACAGGCCTATGGCTACACCTTC. Encoded protein: CASSIEGQAYGYTF.

V usage is TRBV5-1 and J usage is TRBJ1-2; 7 bases line up with TRBD1. The CDR3 consists of 15 residues. Germline values: CDR1 SGHRS, CDR2 YFSETQ. Trimming took 1 base from V and 2 from J; bases not matched to a gene: 5. The CDR3 sequence is CASSLLATGNYGYTF. CDR3 coding DNA: TGCGCCAGCAGCTTGTTGGCGACAGGGAACTATGGCTACACCTTC.

The chain is built from TRBV28 and TRBJ2-6; D is ambiguous. The CDR3 runs to 14 residues. Germline V lookup: CDR1 MDHEN, CDR2 SYDVKM. V was shortened by 11 bases and J by 4 bases, with 15 bases between the two germline ends. The CDR3 DNA follows: TGTGCCTCCACTATTGGATCCGGGGCCAACGTCCTGACTTTC. Its protein is CASTIGSGANVLTF.

This rearrangement joins TRBV30 to TRBJ2-3, with 7 bases identical to TRBD2. Germline assignment: CDR1 GTSNPN and CDR2 SVGIG (reference sequence). The CDR3 runs to 13 residues. V dropped 5 bases and J dropped 5; count of bases not matched to a gene: 7. In nucleotides, the CDR3 is TGTGCCTGGGCCAGGCGGGAGAGAGATACGCAGTATTTT. As protein: CAWARRERDTQYF.

The chain uses TRBV28 and TRBJ1-2; TRBD1 agrees at 7 bases. V shed 7 bases, J shed 8 bases, and the junction held 10 bases outside the gene matches. Germline assignment: CDR1 MDHEN and CDR2 SYDVKM. This CDR3 has 13 residues. Here the CDR3 reads CASIETGEPGYTF. Here the CDR3 DNA reads TGTGCCAGCATCGAAACAGGGGAACCCGGCTACACCTTC.

The gene calls are TRBV5-1 and TRBJ2-3; TRBD2 aligns across 11 bases. The CDR3 loop spans 16 amino acids. CDR1 is SGHRS and CDR2 is YFSETQ in the germline V gene. V dropped 0 bases and J dropped 5; count of bases not matched to a gene: 5. The CDR3 DNA reads as TGCGCCAGCAGCTTGGGACCGGGACTAGCGGAAGATACGCAGTATTTT. This codes for CASSLGPGLAEDTQYF. Based on the CDR3 plus reference TRBV5-1 and TRBJ2-3, the full variable domain is KAGVTQTPRYLIKTRGQQVTLSCSPISGHRSVSWYQQTPGQGLQFLFEYFSETQRNKGNFPGRFSGRQFSNSRSEMNVSTLELGDSALYLCASSLGPGLAEDTQYFGPGTRLTVL.

The chain carries TRBV5-5 and TRBJ1-1, with a possible D match to TRBD1 (5 bases). V dropped 4 bases and J dropped 1 base, with 8 bases sitting between them. CDR1 and CDR2 (germline): SGHKS, YYEKEE (reference sequence). CDR3 size: 13 residues. CDR3 DNA: TGTGCCAGCAGCACGGGACCGAACACTGAAGCTTTCTTT. Translation gives CASSTGPNTEAFF.

This clone occurred once. The chain employs TRBV18 and TRBJ2-3; D gene uncertain. The ends were cut back, 6 bases at V and 4 bases at J, with 14 bases in the middle. The CDR3 contains 14 residues. CDR1 is KGHSH and CDR2 is LQKENI in the germline V gene. CDR3 bases: TGTGCCAGCTCCCCGATTAATTCCGCAGATACGCAGTATTTT. Its protein product is CASSPINSADTQYF.

V and J are TRBV10-3 and TRBJ1-2; 9 bases align to TRBD1. The V gene end was trimmed by 0 bases and the J gene end by 4 bases; junction bases not matched to a gene: 6. Germline V gene sequence: CDR1 ENHRY, CDR2 SYGVKD. The CDR3 runs to 16 residues. The CDR3 DNA is TGTGCCATCAGTGAGTCCGGGACAGGGCTATCCTATGGCTACACCTTC. As protein: CAISESGTGLSYGYTF.

This clone was observed a few times. The chain is built from TRBV7-8 and TRBJ2-7; 8 bases map to TRBD2. Trimming removed 4 bases from V and 7 bases from J; junction bases left unmatched: 6. Germline loops: CDR1 SGHVS, CDR2 FQNEAQ. The CDR3 loop spans 13 amino acids. CDR3: CASSSREGGEQYF. The CDR3 bases are TGTGCCAGCAGCTCCCGGGAGGGGGGGGAGCAGTACTTC.

This clone was detected once. This rearrangement joins TRBV7-9 to TRBJ1-1; D not resolved. The CDR3 has 11 amino acids. CDR1 and CDR2 from the germline V gene are SEHNR and FQNEAQ (reference sequence). The V end was cut by 5 bases, the J end by 8 bases, with 9 bases between. The CDR3 reads CASSPSYEAFF. Here the CDR3 DNA reads TGTGCCAGCAGCCCCAGCTACGAAGCTTTCTTT.

The V and J genes are TRBV7-9 and TRBJ2-7; 9 bases match TRBD2. Germline V lookup: CDR1 SEHNR, CDR2 FQNEAQ (reference sequence). Unmatched junction bases numbered 9, after V lost 2 bases and J lost 7 bases. The CDR3 runs 15 residues. The CDR3 DNA is TGTGCCAGCAGCTTAAAGAGCGGGAGGACGGGAGAGCAGTACTTC. As protein: CASSLKSGRTGEQYF.

V gene TRBV4-1 combines with J gene TRBJ2-1; D perhaps matches TRBD1 (8 bases). CDR3 size: 14 residues. The V end lost 6 bases, the J end lost 5 bases, and 14 bases lay between the germline ends. Germline CDR1 is MGHRA and CDR2 is YSYEKL. The CDR3, as DNA: TGCGCCAGCAGAGGACAGGGAGGGCACAATGAGCAGTTCTTC. It encodes CASRGQGGHNEQFF.

This clone has a single count. The CDR3, as DNA: TGTGCCAGCAGCTTTAGCGGCCTATACGAGCAGTACTTC. This translates into CASSFSGLYEQYF. The chain is built from TRBV11-1 and TRBJ2-7, with a possible D match to TRBD2 (6 bases). Trimming removed 3 bases from V and 4 bases from J, with 10 bases in between. The CDR3 has 13 residues. Germline lookup yields CDR1 SGHAT and CDR2 FQDESV (reference sequence).

The V gene is TRBV6-1, the J gene TRBJ2-1; unclear D gene. Between the trimmed V and J ends, which lost 3 bases and 9 bases, there was a span of 12 bases. This CDR3 is built from 13 residues. Germline V lookup: CDR1 MNHNS, CDR2 SASEGT. The CDR3 here is CASSDWGRGEQFF. The CDR3 nucleotides are TGTGCCAGCAGTGATTGGGGTCGCGGTGAGCAGTTCTTC.

The V gene is TRBV6-6, the J gene TRBJ1-2, with 8 bases fitting TRBD1. CDR3 length: 13 residues. Germline values: CDR1 MNHNY, CDR2 SVGAGI (reference sequence). V lost 6 bases and J lost 6; bases outside the gene matches: 6. The CDR3 region is CASSFRTGHGYTF. The CDR3 DNA is TGTGCCAGCAGCTTCCGGACAGGGCATGGCTACACCTTC.